Here is one TCR beta chain with its context. The data originate from a study of blood T cell repertoires in COVID-19. The V end lost 5 bases, the J end lost 2 bases, and 11 bases lay between the germline ends. Germline loops: CDR1 MDHEN, CDR2 SYDVKM. The CDR3 runs 14 residues. TCRdb keeps only in-frame clones here, not all; method: immunoSEQ multiplex PCR. The sample holds a few hundred thousand clones; less than 95% are singletons and the top ten take about 0.57%. What the recovered Cohort 3 donors had was two negative PCRs, clearance, or symptom resolution. The material sequenced was PBMCs or T cells enriched from blood (not recorded which). This TCR was recovered from a man younger than 35 who had recovered from COVID-19. The chain uses TRBV28 and TRBJ2-3; D might be TRBD1 (6 bases). The CDR3, as DNA: TGTGCCAGCAGTCCACAGGGCCTCACAGATACGCAGTATTTT. Residues: CASSPQGLTDTQYF.